This T cell receptor beta chain came from a study of blood T cells in healthy people across ages. The study, taken as a whole, reports: Diversity figures derived from one million T cells were judged to underestimate the true value. The CMV status of each donor remained undetermined, and this could have confounded shifts in expanded clonotypes.

Donors ranged from 6 to 90 years old and were healthy Caucasians in Russia. There are a few counts of this clonotype. Its target is unknown. The germline V gene encodes CDR1 SGHRS and CDR2 YFSETQ. The V end was cut by 3 bases, the J end by 4 bases, with 8 bases between. The CDR3 has 12 amino acids. It was with a sample-barcoded 5' primer and a J-beta primer mix that a second PCR of roughly 7 to 11 cycles was run. In TCRdb, the 5' RACE reads were re-called with MiXCR into one record per CDR3 protein. The table lists about 780,000 distinct CDR3 sequences, around 50% of them singletons. J is TRBJ2-7 and V is TRBV5-1, with no clear D. Sequencing used blood. This TCR was sampled from an older man in good health. The CDR3 DNA is TGCGCCAGCAGCTCTGAGTTTTACGAGCAGTACTTC. It specifies CASSSEFYEQYF.